Sequencing of this T cell receptor beta chain was carried out in a study of blood T cell repertoires in COVID-19. Study details: Both acute and convalescent COVID-19 samples were obtained from the United States, Italy and Spain. PBMCs, B-cell-depleted T cells, or T cells were the source of the cDNA or gDNA that made up the material.

In the authors' methods: Reference gene primer amplification in the assay estimated nucleated cell counts. TCRdb keeps only in-frame clones here, not all; method: immunoSEQ multiplex PCR. V and J calls and clone size are given by that table; D and trimming were obtained from the DNA. Of roughly 150,000 clones listed, about 89% were seen once; the top ten hold roughly 2.9%. Germline-derived CDR1 and CDR2 are LGHNA and YNFKEQ. V shed 4 bases, J shed 7 bases, and the junction held 8 bases outside the gene matches. The CDR3 totals 15 residues. The chain joins TRBV4-2 to TRBJ2-1; 9 positions agree with TRBD1. The sequenced sample consisted of peripheral blood. The receptor's source is a man between 60 and 75 years old with active or convalescent COVID-19. Here the CDR3 reads CASSRKAGTGNEQFF. CDR3 coding DNA: TGTGCCAGCAGCCGGAAAGCCGGGACAGGGAATGAGCAGTTCTTC.